A selection of T cell receptor beta chains follows, all from one sample in a study of radiation and T cells in renal cell carcinoma. Using immunoSEQ multiplex PCR, the repertoire was profiled, and TCRdb retains in-frame clones only, with some absent. This table has 20,000 or so clones, more than 50% appearing once. The sample here was tumor tissue, taken from a patient whose treatment was nephrectomy without radiotherapy. The receptors were sampled from a human donor with renal cell carcinoma. Both conserved end residues are part of each CDR3. Each record gives: J gene, D gene, V gene, CDR3 length, clone size, CDR3 protein, CDR3 DNA. A D gene is named only where the DNA matches it firmly. Only part of the rows carry a size: once, few, many, or a class if the clone is expanded.

j_gene: TRBJ2-5; d_gene: .; v_gene: TRBV5-4; len: 14; abundance: .; CDR3aa: CASSLAGSQETQYF; CDR3nt: TGTGCCAGCAGCTTGGCCGGCAGTCAAGAGACCCAGTACTTC
j_gene: TRBJ2-3; d_gene: .; v_gene: TRBV6-5; len: 14; abundance: .; CDR3aa: CASSEWPPAHTQYF; CDR3nt: TGTGCCAGCAGCGAGTGGCCCCCAGCCCATACGCAGTATTTT
j_gene: TRBJ1-5; d_gene: .; v_gene: TRBV2; len: 15; abundance: .; CDR3aa: CASSVSKRGNQPQHF; CDR3nt: TGTGCCAGCAGTGTCTCCAAGCGGGGCAATCAGCCCCAGCATTTT
j_gene: TRBJ1-1; d_gene: .; v_gene: TRBV5-1; len: 16; abundance: .; CDR3aa: CASSATGLGVNTEAFF; CDR3nt: TGCGCCAGCAGCGCGACGGGATTAGGTGTGAACACTGAAGCTTTCTTT
j_gene: TRBJ2-7; d_gene: .; v_gene: TRBV6-1; len: 11; abundance: many; CDR3aa: CASRGTYEQYF; CDR3nt: TGTGCCAGCAGGGGGACCTACGAGCAGTACTTC
j_gene: TRBJ2-7; d_gene: TRBD1; v_gene: TRBV18; len: 13; abundance: .; CDR3aa: CASSLGTDLGQYF; CDR3nt: TGTGCCAGCTCACTCGGGACAGACTTAGGGCAGTACTTC
j_gene: TRBJ2-1; d_gene: TRBD2; v_gene: TRBV7-9; len: 16; abundance: .; CDR3aa: CASVSGTSGGGNEQFF; CDR3nt: TGTGCCAGCGTCTCCGGTACTAGCGGGGGAGGGAATGAGCAGTTCTTC
j_gene: TRBJ2-5; d_gene: .; v_gene: TRBV5-6; len: 13; abundance: .; CDR3aa: CASTRGAARAQYF; CDR3nt: TGTGCCAGCACCAGGGGGGCCGCGAGGGCCCAGTACTTC
j_gene: TRBJ2-7; d_gene: .; v_gene: TRBV27; len: 13; abundance: .; CDR3aa: CASSFYRAAEQYF; CDR3nt: TGTGCCAGCAGTTTTTACAGGGCGGCCGAGCAGTACTTC
j_gene: TRBJ2-3; d_gene: .; v_gene: TRBV7-3; len: 14; abundance: .; CDR3aa: CASSLGLMTDTQYF; CDR3nt: TGTGCCAGCAGCTTAGGTTTAATGACAGATACGCAGTATTTT
j_gene: TRBJ2-1; d_gene: .; v_gene: TRBV5-6; len: 14; abundance: .; CDR3aa: CASSLARKPREQFF; CDR3nt: TGTGCCAGCAGCTTGGCGAGAAAGCCCCGGGAGCAGTTCTTC
j_gene: TRBJ2-2; d_gene: .; v_gene: TRBV4-1; len: 16; abundance: .; CDR3aa: CASSQDRRTTGGELFF; CDR3nt: TGCGCCAGCAGCCAAGATAGACGGACTACCGGCGGGGAGCTGTTTTTT
j_gene: TRBJ2-7; d_gene: TRBD1; v_gene: TRBV7-2; len: 15; abundance: .; CDR3aa: CASSPMTGSSYEQYF; CDR3nt: TGTGCCAGCAGCCCCATGACAGGGAGTTCCTACGAGCAGTACTTC
j_gene: TRBJ2-1; d_gene: .; v_gene: TRBV27; len: 13; abundance: .; CDR3aa: CASSLRDGDEQFF; CDR3nt: TGTGCCAGCAGTTTAAGGGATGGGGATGAGCAGTTCTTC
j_gene: TRBJ2-2; d_gene: .; v_gene: TRBV6-5; len: 13; abundance: medium-sized; CDR3aa: CASSYGLTGELFF; CDR3nt: TGTGCCAGCAGTTACGGACTCACCGGGGAGCTGTTTTTT
j_gene: TRBJ1-1; d_gene: TRBD1; v_gene: TRBV7-2; len: 14; abundance: few; CDR3aa: CASSARGRNTEAFF; CDR3nt: TGTGCCAGCAGCGCGAGGGGGCGGAACACTGAAGCTTTCTTT
j_gene: TRBJ2-3; d_gene: TRBD1; v_gene: TRBV4-1; len: 15; abundance: .; CDR3aa: CASSSWTGGGDTQYF; CDR3nt: TGCGCCAGCAGCTCTTGGACAGGGGGGGGAGATACGCAGTATTTT
j_gene: TRBJ1-5; d_gene: .; v_gene: TRBV2; len: 14; abundance: .; CDR3aa: CASSDDSSNQPQHF; CDR3nt: TGTGCCAGCAGTGACGACAGCTCTAATCAGCCCCAGCATTTT
j_gene: TRBJ2-2; d_gene: .; v_gene: TRBV5-6; len: 15; abundance: few; CDR3aa: CASRGVSSATGELFF; CDR3nt: TGTGCCAGCAGGGGGGTATCTAGTGCCACCGGGGAGCTGTTTTTT
j_gene: TRBJ1-6; d_gene: .; v_gene: TRBV2; len: 16; abundance: .; CDR3aa: CASSESRPGAHSPLHF; CDR3nt: TGTGCCAGCAGTGAATCCCGGCCAGGGGCCCATTCACCCCTCCACTTT
j_gene: TRBJ2-7; d_gene: .; v_gene: TRBV2; len: 15; abundance: .; CDR3aa: CASSEFPGLSYEQYF; CDR3nt: TGTGCCAGCAGCGAATTCCCGGGACTCTCCTACGAGCAGTACTTC